In its sample, the clone carrying this TCR beta chain was seen a few times. Antigen unknown. The data belong to a study of CD4 T cells in relation to SARS-CoV-2 and coronaviruses. Study summary: TCR beta CDR3s were sequenced after roughly ten-day antigen culture of PBMCs.

Study-level findings and limits: Crossreactivity was assessed only for spike protein, not other viral proteins.

CD4+ T cells from unexposed donors were obtained before the COVID-19 pandemic (2011-2018). CD4+ T cells were isolated from the cells after around 10 days of culture. Each well had two million PBMCs in approximately 5.2% human AB serum with IL-2. The repertoire was sequenced with immunoSEQ multiplex PCR; TCRdb's copy has only in-frame clones and lacks some. This table has approximately 24,000 clones, 65% to 80% appearing once. The CDR3 runs 15 residues. Trimming left V 3 bases short and J 9 bases short, with 17 bases between. Germline lookup yields CDR1 MGHDK and CDR2 SYGVNS. The sequenced sample consisted of CD4+ T cells from PBMCs, cultured in vitro. The sequence came from a human donor in good health. The rearrangement joins TRBV25-1 to TRBJ2-2; D is perhaps TRBD2 (6 bases). CDR3: CASSEEGPTGWELFF. CDR3 DNA: TGTGCCAGCAGTGAGGAGGGTCCTACCGGGTGGGAGCTGTTTTTT.